Below, 10 T cell receptor beta chains from the same sample are listed, as sequenced in a study of shared T cell receptors in the human thymus. TCRdb's copy holds only in-frame clones and misses some; the assay was immunoSEQ multiplex PCR. This table has more than 550,000 clones, approximately 83% appearing once. The same specimen was also included in a second study, on human thymus T cells.

Source material: thymocytes. The source of these receptors is a girl less than two years old with a congenital heart defect.

This clone was observed a few times. CDR3 region: CASSYSMRYNSPLHF. As DNA, the CDR3 is TGTGCCAGCAGCTATAGTATGAGGTATAATTCACCCCTCCACTTT. V usage is TRBV28 and J usage is TRBJ1-6; D gene ambiguous. The CDR3 totals 15 residues. Deletions cut 6 bases from V and 4 bases from J, with 13 bases between. From germline, CDR1 is MDHEN and CDR2 SYDVKM.

In DNA, the CDR3 is TGTGCCAGCAGCCCTTCGGGACAGGGCTATGGCTACACCTTC. Amino acids: CASSPSGQGYGYTF. The rearrangement joins TRBV14 to TRBJ1-2; 9 nucleotides match TRBD1. Germline CDR1 and CDR2: SGHDN and FVKESK. Germline trimming cut 4 bases from V and 4 bases from J; bases unmatched to any gene: 4. This CDR3 comprises 14 residues.

The sample holds one count of this clone. The V and J genes are TRBV28 and TRBJ1-5, with 8 nucleotides matching TRBD1. Trimming removed 5 bases from V and 5 bases from J; junction bases left unmatched: 8. Germline V lookup: CDR1 MDHEN, CDR2 SYDVKM. The CDR3 is made up of 15 amino acids. CDR3 bases: TGTGCCAGCAGTCAAGGACAGGGAGTCGATCAGCCCCAGCATTTT. Translated, it gives CASSQGQGVDQPQHF.

This clone was counted a few times. The genes are TRBV5-1 and TRBJ2-3; TRBD2 aligns across 8 bases. The CDR3 has 15 amino acids. J gave up 3 bases and V 0 bases, and 3 bases lay outside the gene matches. Germline lookup yields CDR1 SGHRS and CDR2 YFSETQ. The CDR3 region has the DNA TGCGCCAGCAGCTTGGCCGGGACTAGAACAGATACGCAGTATTTT. This gives the protein CASSLAGTRTDTQYF.

The J gene is TRBJ2-7, the V gene TRBV5-1; possible D gene TRBD1, 6 bases. Germline V gives CDR1 SGHRS, CDR2 YFSETQ. V shed 3 bases and J shed 0 bases, with 13 bases lying between them. The length of the CDR3 is 15 residues. CDR3 protein: CASSSDSASSYEQYF. The CDR3 nucleotides read TGCGCCAGCAGCTCGGACAGCGCGAGCTCCTACGAGCAGTACTTC.

The chain recombines TRBV10-2 with TRBJ2-3, with 12 nucleotides matching TRBD2. CDR1 WSHSY and CDR2 SAAADI come from the germline V gene. The CDR3 has 18 amino acids. The ends lost 2 bases at V and 4 bases at J; junction bases unmatched: 10. CDR3 DNA sequence: TGCGCCAGCAGTGAGGGACTAGCGGGGTTAGCGGCGGCAGATACGCAGTATTTT. Encoded protein: CASSEGLAGLAAADTQYF.

The chain employs TRBV28 and TRBJ2-5, with 7 bases lining up with TRBD1. The CDR3 covers 16 residues. The trim removed 5 bases at V and 3 bases at J, leaving 12 bases unmatched. Per germline, CDR1 MDHEN and CDR2 SYDVKM. DNA for the CDR3: TGTGCCAGCAGTCCTCCGGGACAGCGAATAAAAGAGACCCAGTACTTC. Its protein is CASSPPGQRIKETQYF.

CDR3 in amino acids: CASSPISEVVNQPQHF. In DNA form, the CDR3 reads TGCGCCAGCAGCCCCATTAGTGAGGTCGTGAATCAGCCCCAGCATTTT. The chain has TRBV4-1 and TRBJ1-5; D not resolved. This CDR3 contains 16 residues. Germline values: CDR1 MGHRA, CDR2 YSYEKL. V dropped 4 bases and J dropped 4 bases, with 17 bases sitting between them.

V is TRBV4-3 and J is TRBJ2-3; D is ambiguous. The CDR3 runs 18 residues. V lost 1 base and J lost 0, with 17 bases in between. Germline lookup yields CDR1 LGHNA and CDR2 YSLEER. The CDR3, as DNA: TGCGCCAGCAGCCAAGTGCTCCCCCTAACCGGGAGCACAGATACGCAGTATTTT. Its protein product is CASSQVLPLTGSTDTQYF.

The J gene is TRBJ2-1, the V gene TRBV4-1; TRBD2 matches 7 bases. This CDR3 region has 17 residues. Germline V gene sequence: CDR1 MGHRA, CDR2 YSYEKL. V was pared by 4 bases and J by 0 bases, with 9 bases of the junction left unmatched. The CDR3 here is CASSLGPPGGSYNEQFF. The CDR3 nucleotides are TGCGCCAGCAGCCTGGGACCTCCGGGAGGCTCCTACAATGAGCAGTTCTTC.